The TCR beta chain described here comes from a study of cytomegalovirus exposure and HLA in healthy donors. CDR3 length equals 16 residues. CDR1 and CDR2 (germline): LNHNV, YYDKDF (reference sequence). Between the trimmed V and J ends, which lost 3 bases and 3 bases, there was a span of 14 bases. The PCR used 60 Vbeta and 13 Jbeta primers. Repertoires were generated with immunoSEQ multiplex PCR, while TCRdb's copy carries only in-frame clones and drops some. This table has about 200,000 clones, 83% appearing once. This clone was detected once. The sequencing input was PBMCs. The genes are TRBV15 and TRBJ1-4; tentatively, D is TRBD1 (6 bases). This TCR came from a girl between 10 and 17 years old in good health and CMV-seronegative. In DNA, the CDR3 is TGTGCCACCAGCAGGGCAAGGGACACAGCTAATGAAAAACTGTTTTTT. Translation: CATSRARDTANEKLFF.